The rows below give T cell receptor beta chains drawn from one sample of a study of identical twins. TCRdb fed the 5' RACE reads into MiXCR, producing one record per CDR3 protein. The sample includes 690,000 or so distinct CDR3 sequences, 8.5% to 9% seen only once; the top ten take roughly 0.9%. The data also belong to a second study, concerning yellow fever vaccine responses in identical twins.

The specimen sequenced was PBMCs. The receptors were gathered from a woman younger than 35 in good health. CDR3s include the opening cysteine and the closing phenylalanine or tryptophan. The order of the fields is V gene, clone size, J gene, D gene, CDR3 protein, CDR3 DNA. D genes are given only for firm matches. Only part of the rows carry a size: once, few, many, or a class if the clone is expanded.

V: TRBV19; size: few; J: TRBJ2-1; D: TRBD2; CDR3: CASSIGTSDEQFF; DNA: TGTGCCAGTAGTATAGGGACTAGCGATGAGCAGTTCTTC
V: TRBV29-1; size: few; J: TRBJ2-1; D: TRBD2; CDR3: CSVPGTSGRISYNEQFF; DNA: TGCAGCGTGCCCGGGACTAGCGGTCGAATCTCCTACAATGAGCAGTTCTTC
V: TRBV7-9; size: few; J: TRBJ2-3; D: .; CDR3: CASSFEGLTDTQYF; DNA: TGTGCCAGCAGCTTCGAGGGACTCACAGATACGCAGTATTTT
V: TRBV27; size: .; J: TRBJ2-3; D: .; CDR3: CASSFLGEDTQYF; DNA: TGTGCCAGCAGTTTTCTAGGAGAAGATACGCAGTATTTT
V: TRBV19; size: .; J: TRBJ2-5; D: .; CDR3: CATSPPGRAGETQYF; DNA: TGTGCCACCTCCCCCCCCGGCAGGGCGGGGGAGACCCAGTACTTC
V: TRBV7-3; size: few; J: TRBJ2-3; D: .; CDR3: CASSLTPPDTQYF; DNA: TGTGCCAGCAGCCTTACGCCGCCAGATACGCAGTATTTT
V: TRBV9; size: few; J: TRBJ2-2; D: .; CDR3: CASRSGAGELFF; DNA: TGTGCCAGCAGATCGGGGGCTGGGGAGCTGTTTTTT
V: TRBV27; size: few; J: TRBJ1-6; D: TRBD1; CDR3: CASKGGGQGNSPLHF; DNA: TGTGCCAGCAAGGGGGGGGGACAGGGGAATTCACCCCTCCACTTT
V: TRBV5-1; size: few; J: TRBJ2-7; D: TRBD2; CDR3: CASSLAVLAGGIFYEQYF; DNA: TGCGCCAGCAGCTTGGCGGTACTAGCGGGGGGGATATTCTACGAGCAGTACTTC
V: TRBV7-7; size: .; J: TRBJ2-1; D: .; CDR3: CASSAVSEGEQFF; DNA: TGTGCTAGCAGTGCCGTGTCTGAGGGAGAGCAGTTCTTC
V: TRBV10-3; size: many; J: TRBJ1-4; D: TRBD1; CDR3: CAIQPGDREEKLFF; DNA: TGTGCCATTCAACCGGGGGACAGGGAGGAAAAACTGTTTTTT
V: TRBV6-2/TRBV6-3; size: .; J: TRBJ2-1; D: .; CDR3: CASAGAGVRNEQFF; DNA: TGTGCCAGCGCGGGGGCGGGAGTTAGAAATGAGCAGTTCTTC
V: TRBV10-3; size: many; J: TRBJ2-3; D: .; CDR3: CAISDGWGTQYF; DNA: TGTGCCATCAGTGATGGCTGGGGTACGCAGTATTTT
V: TRBV5-1; size: few; J: TRBJ1-6; D: TRBD1; CDR3: CASSTKDRGDSPLHF; DNA: TGCGCCAGCAGCACAAAGGACAGGGGGGATTCACCCCTCCACTTT
V: TRBV10-1; size: .; J: TRBJ2-3; D: .; CDR3: CASSNFAETDTQYF; DNA: TGCGCCAGCAGTAACTTCGCAGAGACAGATACGCAGTATTTT
V: TRBV7-8; size: few; J: TRBJ2-1; D: .; CDR3: CASSPSASTVYNEQFF; DNA: TGTGCCAGCAGCCCCAGTGCTAGCACGGTCTACAATGAGCAGTTCTTC
V: TRBV25-1; size: few; J: TRBJ1-1; D: TRBD1; CDR3: CASSSDRATEAFF; DNA: TGTGCCAGCAGCTCTGACAGGGCCACTGAAGCTTTCTTT
V: TRBV3-1; size: .; J: TRBJ2-5; D: .; CDR3: CASSPEVATETQHF; DNA: TGTGCCAGCAGCCCAGAGGTGGCTACAGAGACCCAGCACTTC
V: TRBV15; size: few; J: TRBJ2-3; D: TRBD2; CDR3: CATSPLAGYTDTQYF; DNA: TGTGCCACCAGCCCCCTAGCGGGGTACACAGATACGCAGTATTTT
V: TRBV3-1; size: few; J: TRBJ2-2; D: .; CDR3: CASSRGAWGELFF; DNA: TGTGCCAGCAGCCGCGGGGCGTGGGGGGAGCTGTTTTTT
V: TRBV6-1; size: few; J: TRBJ2-7; D: TRBD2; CDR3: CASSTSPRLAGGGEQYF; DNA: TGTGCCAGCAGCACGTCCCCCCGGCTAGCGGGAGGGGGCGAGCAGTACTTC
V: TRBV28; size: .; J: TRBJ1-4; D: .; CDR3: CASSPDPGSEKLFF; DNA: TGTGCCAGCAGCCCAGACCCGGGAAGTGAAAAACTGTTTTTT
V: TRBV15; size: .; J: TRBJ1-1; D: .; CDR3: CATSRDKQQAEAFF; DNA: TGTGCCACCAGCAGAGATAAGCAGCAGGCCGAAGCTTTCTTT
V: TRBV4-2; size: many; J: TRBJ2-7; D: .; CDR3: CASSPPDRYYEQYF; DNA: TGTGCCAGCAGCCCACCCGACAGATACTACGAGCAGTACTTC
V: TRBV7-6; size: few; J: TRBJ1-1; D: .; CDR3: CASSLAYGAGDTEAFF; DNA: TGTGCCAGCAGCTTAGCGTACGGGGCGGGGGACACTGAAGCTTTCTTT
V: TRBV12-5; size: few; J: TRBJ2-1; D: .; CDR3: CASGFYGGRYNEQFF; DNA: TGTGCTAGTGGTTTCTACGGGGGACGCTACAATGAGCAGTTCTTC
V: TRBV28; size: many; J: TRBJ2-7; D: .; CDR3: CASSSIGLTYEQYF; DNA: TGTGCCAGCAGTTCCATCGGATTAACCTACGAGCAGTACTTC
V: TRBV27; size: .; J: TRBJ2-1; D: TRBD2; CDR3: CASNGLAEDNEQFF; DNA: TGTGCCAGCAACGGACTAGCGGAAGACAATGAGCAGTTCTTC
V: TRBV20-1; size: .; J: TRBJ2-5; D: .; CDR3: CSAITTQETQYF; DNA: TGCAGTGCTATTACCACCCAAGAGACCCAGTACTTC
V: TRBV7-8; size: many; J: TRBJ2-3; D: .; CDR3: CASSSAPGSTDTQYF; DNA: TGTGCCAGCAGCTCCGCGCCGGGCTCGACAGATACGCAGTATTTT
V: TRBV5-1; size: .; J: TRBJ2-6; D: .; CDR3: CASSLWGNSGANVLTF; DNA: TGCGCCAGCAGCTTGTGGGGGAACTCTGGGGCCAACGTCCTGACTTTC
V: TRBV6-5; size: .; J: TRBJ1-2; D: TRBD1; CDR3: CASSSPGVGTGNGYTF; DNA: TGTGCCAGCAGTTCCCCCGGGGTAGGGACAGGGAATGGCTACACCTTC
V: TRBV29-1; size: many; J: TRBJ2-1; D: .; CDR3: CSGRGVGNEQFF; DNA: TGCAGCGGGAGGGGCGTCGGAAATGAGCAGTTCTTC
V: TRBV24-1; size: .; J: TRBJ2-7; D: .; CDR3: CAPPLYEQYF; DNA: TGTGCCCCGCCCCTCTACGAGCAGTACTTC
V: TRBV5-1; size: .; J: TRBJ2-5; D: TRBD1; CDR3: CASSPISATGTKATQYF; DNA: TGCGCCAGCAGCCCTATTTCGGCGACAGGGACGAAAGCGACCCAGTACTTC
V: TRBV2; size: many; J: TRBJ2-2; D: TRBD1; CDR3: CASRGAGGTGELFF; DNA: TGTGCCAGCAGGGGGGCAGGGGGCACCGGGGAGCTGTTTTTT
V: TRBV19; size: many; J: TRBJ2-1; D: .; CDR3: CASSRVNNEQFF; DNA: TGTGCCAGTAGTCGAGTCAACAATGAGCAGTTCTTC
V: TRBV6-5; size: few; J: TRBJ1-3; D: .; CDR3: CASSHRVSSTGNTIYF; DNA: TGTGCCAGCAGTCACAGGGTTTCCAGTACTGGAAACACCATATATTTT
V: TRBV12-3/TRBV12-4; size: many; J: TRBJ2-5; D: .; CDR3: CASSPYRRGFQETQYF; DNA: TGTGCCAGCAGTCCCTATCGGCGGGGCTTCCAAGAGACCCAGTACTTC
V: TRBV24-1; size: many; J: TRBJ2-7; D: TRBD1; CDR3: CATLRGTGGHEQYF; DNA: TGTGCCACCCTACGAGGGACAGGGGGCCACGAGCAGTACTTC
V: TRBV21-1; size: many; J: TRBJ2-2; D: .; CDR3: CASMLGAGHTGELFF; DNA: TGTGCCAGCATGTTGGGGGCAGGGCACACCGGGGAGCTGTTTTTT
V: TRBV5-1; size: few; J: TRBJ2-5; D: .; CDR3: CASSYEQETQYF; DNA: TGCGCCAGCAGCTACGAACAAGAGACCCAGTACTTC
V: TRBV28; size: .; J: TRBJ2-7; D: TRBD2; CDR3: CASSFGTSGSSYEQYF; DNA: TGTGCCAGCAGTTTTGGTACTAGCGGGAGCTCCTACGAGCAGTACTTC
V: TRBV7-2; size: .; J: TRBJ2-5; D: TRBD2; CDR3: CASSQGLAGARETQYF; DNA: TGTGCCAGCAGCCAGGGACTAGCGGGGGCCCGGGAGACCCAGTACTTC
V: TRBV6-2/TRBV6-3; size: .; J: TRBJ2-2; D: .; CDR3: CASSYSRSNTGELFF; DNA: TGTGCCAGCAGTTACTCGAGAAGTAACACCGGGGAGCTGTTTTTT
V: TRBV7-2; size: few; J: TRBJ1-2; D: .; CDR3: CASSLDGGNGYTF; DNA: TGTGCCAGCAGCTTAGATGGGGGGAATGGCTACACCTTC
V: TRBV29-1; size: few; J: TRBJ2-7; D: .; CDR3: CRRRLEQYF; DNA: TGCAGAAGACGCCTCGAGCAGTACTTC
V: TRBV28; size: few; J: TRBJ2-5; D: .; CDR3: CASSFFFQETQYF; DNA: TGTGCCAGCAGTTTCTTCTTCCAAGAGACCCAGTACTTC
V: TRBV19; size: .; J: TRBJ2-7; D: TRBD2; CDR3: CASSMSGASGAYEQYF; DNA: TGTGCCAGTAGTATGAGTGGGGCTAGCGGAGCCTACGAGCAGTACTTC
V: TRBV24-1; size: .; J: TRBJ2-1; D: TRBD2; CDR3: CATSDFERGDTNEQFF; DNA: TGTGCCACCAGTGATTTCGAGCGGGGGGATACAAATGAGCAGTTCTTC
V: TRBV12-3/TRBV12-4; size: .; J: TRBJ2-7; D: .; CDR3: CASSFGGSLYEQYF; DNA: TGTGCCAGCAGTTTTGGCGGAAGCCTCTACGAGCAGTACTTC
V: TRBV5-1; size: many; J: TRBJ2-3; D: TRBD1; CDR3: CASSLDGTGGSDTQYF; DNA: TGCGCCAGCAGCCTTGACGGGACAGGGGGTTCAGATACGCAGTATTTT
V: TRBV9; size: few; J: TRBJ2-3; D: TRBD2; CDR3: CASSVDPSGVLDTQYF; DNA: TGTGCCAGCAGCGTAGATCCTAGCGGGGTTCTTGATACGCAGTATTTT
V: TRBV5-5; size: few; J: TRBJ2-7; D: .; CDR3: CASSPPGRVTEQYF; DNA: TGTGCCAGCAGCCCCCCGGGCAGGGTCACCGAGCAGTACTTC
V: TRBV28; size: few; J: TRBJ1-2; D: .; CDR3: CASSSSGLVAAGYGYTF; DNA: TGTGCCAGCAGTTCGTCGGGTCTGGTCGCCGCGGGCTATGGCTACACCTTC